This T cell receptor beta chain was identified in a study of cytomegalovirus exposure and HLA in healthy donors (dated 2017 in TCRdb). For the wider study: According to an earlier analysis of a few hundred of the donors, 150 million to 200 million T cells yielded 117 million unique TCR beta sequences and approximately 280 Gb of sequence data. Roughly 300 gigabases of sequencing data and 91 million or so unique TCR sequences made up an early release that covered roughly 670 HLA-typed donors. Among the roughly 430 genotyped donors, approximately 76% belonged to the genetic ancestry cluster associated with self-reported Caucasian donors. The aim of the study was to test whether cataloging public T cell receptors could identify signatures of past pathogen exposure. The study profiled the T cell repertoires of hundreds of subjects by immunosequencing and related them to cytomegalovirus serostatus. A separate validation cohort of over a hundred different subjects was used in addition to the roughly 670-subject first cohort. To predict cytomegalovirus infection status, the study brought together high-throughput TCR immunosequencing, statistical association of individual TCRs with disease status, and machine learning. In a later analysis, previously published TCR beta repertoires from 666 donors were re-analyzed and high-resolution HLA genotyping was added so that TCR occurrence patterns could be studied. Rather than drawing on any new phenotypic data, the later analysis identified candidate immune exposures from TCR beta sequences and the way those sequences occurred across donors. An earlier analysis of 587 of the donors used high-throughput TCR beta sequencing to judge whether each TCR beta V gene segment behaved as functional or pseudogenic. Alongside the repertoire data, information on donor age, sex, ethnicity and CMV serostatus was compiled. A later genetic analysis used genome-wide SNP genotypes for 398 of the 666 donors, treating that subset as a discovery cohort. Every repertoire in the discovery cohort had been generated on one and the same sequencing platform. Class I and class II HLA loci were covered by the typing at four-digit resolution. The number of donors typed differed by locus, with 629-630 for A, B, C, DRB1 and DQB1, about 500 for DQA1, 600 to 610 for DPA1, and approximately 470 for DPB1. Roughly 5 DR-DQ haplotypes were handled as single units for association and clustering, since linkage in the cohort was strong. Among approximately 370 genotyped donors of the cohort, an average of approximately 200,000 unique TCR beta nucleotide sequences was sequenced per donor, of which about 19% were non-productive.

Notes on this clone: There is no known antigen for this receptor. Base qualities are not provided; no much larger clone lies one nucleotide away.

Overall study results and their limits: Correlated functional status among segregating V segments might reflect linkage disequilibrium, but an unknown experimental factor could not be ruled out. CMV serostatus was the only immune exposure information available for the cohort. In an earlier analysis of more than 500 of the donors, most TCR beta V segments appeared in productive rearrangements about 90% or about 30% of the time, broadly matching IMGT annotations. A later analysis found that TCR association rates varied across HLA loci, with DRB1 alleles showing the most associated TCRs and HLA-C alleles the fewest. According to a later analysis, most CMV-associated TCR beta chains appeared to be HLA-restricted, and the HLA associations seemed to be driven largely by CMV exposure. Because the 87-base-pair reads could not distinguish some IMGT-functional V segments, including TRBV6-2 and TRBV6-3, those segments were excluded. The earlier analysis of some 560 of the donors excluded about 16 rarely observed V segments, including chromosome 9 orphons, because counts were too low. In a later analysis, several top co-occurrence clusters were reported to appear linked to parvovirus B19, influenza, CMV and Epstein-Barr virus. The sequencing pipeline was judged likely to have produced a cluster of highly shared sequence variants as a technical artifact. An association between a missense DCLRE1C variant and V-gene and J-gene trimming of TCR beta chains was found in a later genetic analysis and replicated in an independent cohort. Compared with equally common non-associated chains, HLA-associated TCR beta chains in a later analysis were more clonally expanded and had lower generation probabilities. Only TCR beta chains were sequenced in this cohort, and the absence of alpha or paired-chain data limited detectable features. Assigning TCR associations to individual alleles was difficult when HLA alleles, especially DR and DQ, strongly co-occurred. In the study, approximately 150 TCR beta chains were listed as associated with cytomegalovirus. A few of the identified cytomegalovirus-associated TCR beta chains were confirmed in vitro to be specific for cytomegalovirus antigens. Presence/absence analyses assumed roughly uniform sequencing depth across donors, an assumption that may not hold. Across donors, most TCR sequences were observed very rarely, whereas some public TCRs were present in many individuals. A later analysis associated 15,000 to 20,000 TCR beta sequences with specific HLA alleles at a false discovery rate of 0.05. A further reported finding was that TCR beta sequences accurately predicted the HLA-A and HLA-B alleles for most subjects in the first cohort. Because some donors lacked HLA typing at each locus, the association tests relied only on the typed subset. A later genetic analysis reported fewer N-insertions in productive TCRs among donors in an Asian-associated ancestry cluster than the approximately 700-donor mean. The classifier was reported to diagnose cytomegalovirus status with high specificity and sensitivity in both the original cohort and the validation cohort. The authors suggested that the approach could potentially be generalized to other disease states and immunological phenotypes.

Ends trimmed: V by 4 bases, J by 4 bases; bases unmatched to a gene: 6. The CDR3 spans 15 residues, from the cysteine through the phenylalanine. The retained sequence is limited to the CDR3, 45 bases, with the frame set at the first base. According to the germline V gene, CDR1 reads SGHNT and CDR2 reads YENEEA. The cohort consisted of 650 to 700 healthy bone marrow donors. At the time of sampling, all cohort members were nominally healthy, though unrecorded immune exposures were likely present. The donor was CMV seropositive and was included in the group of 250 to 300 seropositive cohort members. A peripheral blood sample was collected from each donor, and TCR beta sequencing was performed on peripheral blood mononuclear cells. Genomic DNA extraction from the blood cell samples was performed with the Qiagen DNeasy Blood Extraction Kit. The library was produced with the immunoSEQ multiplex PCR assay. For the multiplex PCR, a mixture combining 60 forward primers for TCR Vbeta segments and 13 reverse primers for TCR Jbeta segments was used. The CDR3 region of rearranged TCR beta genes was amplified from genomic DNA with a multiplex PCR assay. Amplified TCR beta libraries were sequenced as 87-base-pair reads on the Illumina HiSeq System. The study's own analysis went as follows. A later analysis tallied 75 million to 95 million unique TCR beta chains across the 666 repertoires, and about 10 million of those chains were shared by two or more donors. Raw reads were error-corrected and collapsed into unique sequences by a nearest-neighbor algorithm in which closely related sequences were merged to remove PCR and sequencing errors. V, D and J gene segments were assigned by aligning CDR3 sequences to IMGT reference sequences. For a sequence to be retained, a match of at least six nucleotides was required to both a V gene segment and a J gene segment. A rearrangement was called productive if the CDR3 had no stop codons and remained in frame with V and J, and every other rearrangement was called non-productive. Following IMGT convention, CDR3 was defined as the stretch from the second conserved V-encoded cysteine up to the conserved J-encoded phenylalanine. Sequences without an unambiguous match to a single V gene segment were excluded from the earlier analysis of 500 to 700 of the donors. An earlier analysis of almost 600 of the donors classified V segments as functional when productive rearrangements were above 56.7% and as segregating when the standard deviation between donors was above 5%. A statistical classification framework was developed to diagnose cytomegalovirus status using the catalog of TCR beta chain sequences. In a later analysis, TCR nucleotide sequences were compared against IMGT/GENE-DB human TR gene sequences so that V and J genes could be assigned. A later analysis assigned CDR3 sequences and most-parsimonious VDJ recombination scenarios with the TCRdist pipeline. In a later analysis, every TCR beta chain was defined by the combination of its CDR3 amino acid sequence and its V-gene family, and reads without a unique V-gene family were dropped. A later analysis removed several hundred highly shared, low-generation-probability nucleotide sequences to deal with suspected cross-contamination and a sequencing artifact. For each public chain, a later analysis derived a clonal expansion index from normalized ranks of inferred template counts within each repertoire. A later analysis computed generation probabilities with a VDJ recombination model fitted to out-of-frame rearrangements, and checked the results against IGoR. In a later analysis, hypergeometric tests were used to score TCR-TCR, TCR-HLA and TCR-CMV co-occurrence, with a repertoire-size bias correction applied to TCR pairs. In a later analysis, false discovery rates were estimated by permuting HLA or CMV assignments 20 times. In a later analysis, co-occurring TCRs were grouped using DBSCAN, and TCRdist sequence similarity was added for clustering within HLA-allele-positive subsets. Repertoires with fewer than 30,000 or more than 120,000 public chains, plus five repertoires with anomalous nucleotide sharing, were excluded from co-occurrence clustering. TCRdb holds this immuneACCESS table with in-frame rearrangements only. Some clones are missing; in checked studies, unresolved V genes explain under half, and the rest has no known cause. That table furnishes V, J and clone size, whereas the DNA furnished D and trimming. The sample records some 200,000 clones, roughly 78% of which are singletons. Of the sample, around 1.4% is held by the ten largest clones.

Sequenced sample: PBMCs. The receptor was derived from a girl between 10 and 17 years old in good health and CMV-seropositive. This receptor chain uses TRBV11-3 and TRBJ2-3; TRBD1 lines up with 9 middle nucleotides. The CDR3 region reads CASSSGQGGPDTQYF. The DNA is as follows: TGTGCCAGCAGCTCGGGACAGGGAGGACCAGATACGCAGTATTTT.